Here is one T cell receptor (beta chain) with its context. These data belong to a study of PD-L1 blockade in urothelial cancer. Clones were read by immunoSEQ multiplex PCR, and TCRdb kept only the in-frame ones, dropping some. The repertoire includes about 95,000 clones, almost 90% of them detected once, and under 2% sits in the top ten. Time point reported: pretreatment peripheral blood. Germline V lookup: CDR1 MNHNY, CDR2 SVGAGI (reference sequence). V lost 5 bases, J lost 8 bases, and 3 bases stayed unmatched. This CDR3 is 12 amino acids long. Material: PBMCs, obtained around atezolizumab (anti-PD-L1) treatment. This clonotype was obtained from a man aged 55-75 years with urothelial cancer. This rearrangement joins TRBV6-6 to TRBJ1-1; 9 bases agree with TRBD1. The CDR3 loop is CASSGQGMEAFF. CDR3 DNA: TGTGCCAGCAGTGGACAGGGGATGGAAGCTTTCTTT.